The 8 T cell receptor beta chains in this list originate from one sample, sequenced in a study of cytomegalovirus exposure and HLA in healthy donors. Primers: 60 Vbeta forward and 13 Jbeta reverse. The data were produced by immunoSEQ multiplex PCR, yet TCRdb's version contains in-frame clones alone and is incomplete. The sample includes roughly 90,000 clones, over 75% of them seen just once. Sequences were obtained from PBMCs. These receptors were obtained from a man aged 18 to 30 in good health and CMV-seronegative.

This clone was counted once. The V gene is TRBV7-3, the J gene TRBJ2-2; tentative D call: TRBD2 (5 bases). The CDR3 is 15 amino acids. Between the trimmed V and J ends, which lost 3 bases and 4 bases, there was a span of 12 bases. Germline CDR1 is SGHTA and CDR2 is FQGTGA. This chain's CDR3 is CASSLGSAGTGELFF. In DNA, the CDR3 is TGTGCCAGCAGCTTGGGGTCGGCGGGCACCGGGGAGCTGTTTTTT.

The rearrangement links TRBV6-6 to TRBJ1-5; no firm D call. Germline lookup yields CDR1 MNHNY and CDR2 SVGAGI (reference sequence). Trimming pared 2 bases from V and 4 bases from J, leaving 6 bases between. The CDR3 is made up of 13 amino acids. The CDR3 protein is CASSYGQNQPQHF. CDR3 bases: TGTGCCAGCAGTTACGGGCAGAATCAGCCCCAGCATTTT.

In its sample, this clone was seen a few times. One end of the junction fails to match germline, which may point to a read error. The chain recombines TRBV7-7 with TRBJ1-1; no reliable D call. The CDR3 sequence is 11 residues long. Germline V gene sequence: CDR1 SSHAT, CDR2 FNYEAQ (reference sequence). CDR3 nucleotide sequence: TGTGCTAGCAGCTCGAGACTTGAAGCTTTCTTT. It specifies CASSSRLEAFF.

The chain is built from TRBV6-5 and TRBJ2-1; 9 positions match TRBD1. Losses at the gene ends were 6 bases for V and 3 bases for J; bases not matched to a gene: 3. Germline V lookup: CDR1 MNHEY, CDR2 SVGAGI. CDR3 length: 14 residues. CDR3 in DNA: TGTGCCAGCAGCAGACAGGGGGGCTACAATGAGCAGTTCTTC. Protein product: CASSRQGGYNEQFF.

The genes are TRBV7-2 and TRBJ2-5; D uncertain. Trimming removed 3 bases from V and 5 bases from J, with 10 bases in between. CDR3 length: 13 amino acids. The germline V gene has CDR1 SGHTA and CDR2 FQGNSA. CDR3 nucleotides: TGTGCCAGCAGCTTCCCCCCAACTGAGACCCAGTACTTC. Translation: CASSFPPTETQYF.

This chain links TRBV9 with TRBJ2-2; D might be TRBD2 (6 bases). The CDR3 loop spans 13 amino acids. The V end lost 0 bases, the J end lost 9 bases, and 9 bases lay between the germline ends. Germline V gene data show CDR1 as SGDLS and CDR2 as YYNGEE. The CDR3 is CASSVERGWELFF. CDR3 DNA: TGTGCCAGCAGCGTAGAACGGGGGTGGGAGCTGTTTTTT.

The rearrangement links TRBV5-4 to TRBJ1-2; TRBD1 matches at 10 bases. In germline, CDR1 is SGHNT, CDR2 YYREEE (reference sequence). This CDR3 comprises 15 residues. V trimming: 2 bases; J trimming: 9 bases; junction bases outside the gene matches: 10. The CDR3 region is CASSFPGTGEGSYTF. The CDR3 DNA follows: TGTGCCAGCAGCTTTCCCGGGACAGGGGAAGGTAGCTACACCTTC. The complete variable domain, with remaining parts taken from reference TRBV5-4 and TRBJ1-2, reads ETGVTQSPTHLIKTRGQQVTLRCSSQSGHNTVSWYQQALGQGPQFIFQYYREEENGRGNFPPRFSGLQFPNYSSELNVNALELDDSALYLCASSFPGTGEGSYTFGSGTRLTVV.

CDR3: CASSSGSLNSPLHF. In nucleotides, the CDR3 is TGCGCCAGCAGCTCCGGGTCCCTTAATTCACCCCTCCACTTT. The chain has TRBV5-1 and TRBJ1-6; D not certain. CDR3 length: 14 amino acids. Germline lookup yields CDR1 SGHRS and CDR2 YFSETQ. V lost 3 bases and J 6 bases, leaving 10 bases between the germline ends.